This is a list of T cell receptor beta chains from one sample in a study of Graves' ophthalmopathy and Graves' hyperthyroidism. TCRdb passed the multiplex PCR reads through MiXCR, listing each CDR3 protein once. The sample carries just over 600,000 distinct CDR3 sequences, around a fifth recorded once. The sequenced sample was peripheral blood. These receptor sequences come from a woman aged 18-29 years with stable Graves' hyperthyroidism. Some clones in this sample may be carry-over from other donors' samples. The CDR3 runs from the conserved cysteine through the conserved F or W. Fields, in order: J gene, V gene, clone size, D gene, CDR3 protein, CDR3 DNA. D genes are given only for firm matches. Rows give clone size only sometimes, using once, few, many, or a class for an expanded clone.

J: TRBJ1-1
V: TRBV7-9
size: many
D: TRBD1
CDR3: CASSYDRVGNTEAFF
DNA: TGTGCCAGCAGTTACGACAGGGTAGGAAACACTGAAGCTTTCTTT

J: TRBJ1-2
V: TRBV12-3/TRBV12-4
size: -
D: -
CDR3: CASSLGPASYGYTF
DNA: TGTGCCAGCAGTTTAGGCCCCGCCTCCTATGGCTACACCTTC

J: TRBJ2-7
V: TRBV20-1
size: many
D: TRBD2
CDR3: CSARSRITTSHEQYF
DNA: TGCAGTGCTAGATCCCGCATCACGACTAGCCACGAGCAGTACTTC

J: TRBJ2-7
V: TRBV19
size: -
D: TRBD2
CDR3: CASSATSGYEQYF
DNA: TGTGCCAGTAGTGCCACTAGCGGTTACGAGCAGTACTTC

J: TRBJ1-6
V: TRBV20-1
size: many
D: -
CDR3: CSARDFSAGYSPLHF
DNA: TGCAGTGCTAGAGATTTCTCGGCAGGTTATTCACCCCTCCACTTT

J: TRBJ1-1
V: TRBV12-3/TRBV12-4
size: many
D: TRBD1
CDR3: CASRPGTGDPEAFF
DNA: TGTGCCAGCAGGCCCGGGACAGGGGACCCTGAAGCTTTCTTT

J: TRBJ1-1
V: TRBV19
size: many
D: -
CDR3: CASSLGGLGANTEAFF
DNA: TGTGCCAGTAGTTTAGGTGGTTTGGGGGCAAACACTGAAGCTTTCTTT

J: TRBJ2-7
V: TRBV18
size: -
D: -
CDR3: CASSPPDRTVPYEQYF
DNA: TGTGCCAGCTCACCACCGGACAGAACAGTCCCCTACGAGCAGTACTTC

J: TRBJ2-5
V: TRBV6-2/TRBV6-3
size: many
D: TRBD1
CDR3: CASSYSSQGARETQYF
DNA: TGTGCCAGCAGTTACTCGAGCCAGGGGGCGCGAGAGACCCAGTACTTC

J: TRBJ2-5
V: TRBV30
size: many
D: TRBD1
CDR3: CAWSTGTAPRTQYF
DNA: TGTGCCTGGAGTACAGGGACAGCTCCTCGGACCCAGTACTTC

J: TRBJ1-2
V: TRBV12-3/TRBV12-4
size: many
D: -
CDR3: CASSLWGYGYTF
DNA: TGTGCCAGCAGTTTATGGGGGTATGGCTACACCTTC

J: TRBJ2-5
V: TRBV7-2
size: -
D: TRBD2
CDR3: CASSRLTSGGGETQYF
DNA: TGTGCCAGCAGCCGACTAACTAGCGGGGGCGGAGAGACCCAGTACTTC

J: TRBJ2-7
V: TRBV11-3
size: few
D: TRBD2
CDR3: CASATGAGLEQYF
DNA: TGTGCCAGCGCCACGGGAGCGGGGCTCGAGCAGTACTTC

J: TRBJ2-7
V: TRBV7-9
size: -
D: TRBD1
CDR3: CASSLWDRTYEQYF
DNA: TGTGCCAGCAGCCTTTGGGACAGAACCTACGAGCAGTACTTC

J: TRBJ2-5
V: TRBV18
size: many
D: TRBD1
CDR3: CASSPTGGSETQYF
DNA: TGTGCCAGCTCACCCACAGGGGGCAGTGAGACCCAGTACTTC

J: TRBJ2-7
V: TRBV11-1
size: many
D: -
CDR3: CASSLEQSYEQYF
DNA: TGTGCCAGCAGCTTGGAACAGTCCTACGAGCAGTACTTC

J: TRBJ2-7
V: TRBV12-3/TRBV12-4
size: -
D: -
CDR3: CASSFLADSYEQYF
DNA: TGTGCCAGCAGTTTTTTAGCGGACTCCTACGAGCAGTACTTC

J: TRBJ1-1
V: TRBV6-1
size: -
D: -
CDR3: CASSSNGPSEAFF
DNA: TGTGCCAGCAGCTCCAATGGGCCCTCCGAAGCTTTCTTT

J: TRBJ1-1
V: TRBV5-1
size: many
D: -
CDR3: CASSFGGGTEAFF
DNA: TGTGCCAGCAGTTTCGGAGGGGGCACTGAAGCTTTCTTT

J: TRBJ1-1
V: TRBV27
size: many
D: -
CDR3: CASSFNGGWTEAFF
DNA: TGTGCCAGCAGTTTCAATGGGGGTTGGACTGAAGCTTTCTTT

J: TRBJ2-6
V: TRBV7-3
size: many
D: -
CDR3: CASSRRGVPGANVLTF
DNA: TGTGCCAGCAGCCGGAGAGGGGTCCCTGGGGCCAACGTCCTGACTTTC

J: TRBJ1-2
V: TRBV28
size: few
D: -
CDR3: CASSGLVGRLYGYTF
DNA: TGTGCCAGCAGCGGTCTGGTTGGCAGGCTTTATGGCTACACCTTC